This is a list of T cell receptor beta chains from one sample in a study of T-cell memory formation after mild COVID-19. One entry per CDR3 protein, called by TCRdb with MiXCR from the 5' RACE reads. The sample holds 360,000 or so distinct CDR3 sequences, 28% seen once. Sample: PBMCs or a T cell subset sorted from them (not recorded which). The receptor set was obtained from an adult woman who had mild COVID-19 (a few samples of this study predate the infection). Cell type and time point are not known. The CDR3 runs from the conserved cysteine through the conserved F or W. Each record gives: D gene, clone size, J gene, V gene, CDR3 DNA, CDR3 protein. The D gene is left open where the match is weak. Clone sizes are given selectively: once, few, many, or a class where the clone is expanded.

>.|few|TRBJ1-2|TRBV5-6
TGTGCCAGCAGCATACAGTTATATGGCTACACCTTC
CASSIQLYGYTF
>TRBD1|.|TRBJ1-1|TRBV10-3
TGTGCCATCAGTGAGGGACAGGACCTGAACACTGAAGCTTTCTTT
CAISEGQDLNTEAFF
>.|.|TRBJ2-7|TRBV7-8
TGTGCCAGCAGCTTAGGGGGCCACATAGGACTTTACGAGCAGTACTTC
CASSLGGHIGLYEQYF
>.|few|TRBJ1-4|TRBV15
TGTGCCACCAGCAGATTCTATAATGAAAAACTGTTTTTT
CATSRFYNEKLFF
>.|few|TRBJ2-1|TRBV7-8
TGTGCCAGCAGCGCACCTAGTATCTCCTACAATGAGCAGTTCTTC
CASSAPSISYNEQFF
>.|few|TRBJ2-3|TRBV7-3
TGTGCCAGCAGCTTGGGTTTTGGCCAGGGCACAGATACGCAGTATTTT
CASSLGFGQGTDTQYF
>.|few|TRBJ1-2|TRBV12-3/TRBV12-4
TGTGCCAGCAGTTTCGGACAGATCTATGGCTACACCTTC
CASSFGQIYGYTF
>.|.|TRBJ2-5|TRBV2
TGTGCCAGCACGGATGGGGGTCCCGCGGGGGAGACCCAGTACTTC
CASTDGGPAGETQYF
>TRBD2|few|TRBJ2-3|TRBV20-1
TGCAGTGCTAGAGCTCTGAGCGGGAGGGCAGATACGCAGTATTTT
CSARALSGRADTQYF
>.|few|TRBJ2-7|TRBV20-1
TGCAGTGCTAGTAGTTTCTCGGTAAGCTACGAGCAGTACTTC
CSASSFSVSYEQYF
>.|.|TRBJ2-3|TRBV28
TGTGCCAGCAGCCCGGGGGACTTTCTCGGGTATAGCACAGATACGCAGTATTTT
CASSPGDFLGYSTDTQYF
>.|few|TRBJ2-1|TRBV5-1
TGCGCCAGCAGTCCCGGGGTAGCGGCTAGCAATGAGCAGTTCTTC
CASSPGVAASNEQFF
>TRBD1|.|TRBJ2-6|TRBV6-5
TGTGCCAGCGGAACCTGGACAGGGCAAAACTTC
CASGTWTGQNF
>.|few|TRBJ2-2|TRBV7-9
TGTGCCAGCAGCATCACAGGCTCCGGGGAGCTGTTTTTT
CASSITGSGELFF
>.|.|TRBJ2-3|TRBV6-5
TGTGCCAGCAGTCATTACGGGAGCACAGATACGCAGTATTTT
CASSHYGSTDTQYF
>.|.|TRBJ2-2|TRBV6-1
TGTGCCAGCAAACGAGTGGCGGGGAGCTCCGGGGAGCTGTTTTTT
CASKRVAGSSGELFF
>.|few|TRBJ2-7|TRBV29-1
TGCAGCGTTGAAGATCTTGGGGTCGGGACAAGCTCCTACGAGCAGTACTTC
CSVEDLGVGTSSYEQYF
>.|few|TRBJ2-7|TRBV6-5
TGTGCCAGCAGCCAGACAGCCGCAACCCTCGAGCAGTACTTC
CASSQTAATLEQYF
>TRBD2|.|TRBJ2-1|TRBV7-6
TGTGCCAGCAGCTTAGCGCCTAGCGGCAGCTCCTACAATGAGCAGTTCTTC
CASSLAPSGSSYNEQFF
>.|.|TRBJ2-1|TRBV24-1
TGTGCCACCAGTGTGGACCCAATGGGTGACTACAATGAGCAGTTCTTC
CATSVDPMGDYNEQFF
>TRBD1|few|TRBJ2-7|TRBV9
TGTGCCAGCAGCGTGCAGGGGGCTTCCTACGAGCAGTACTTC
CASSVQGASYEQYF
>TRBD2|few|TRBJ2-7|TRBV3-1
TGTGCCAGCACCCTAGCGGGAGGAGCTATCTACGAGCAGTACTTC
CASTLAGGAIYEQYF
>.|.|TRBJ2-1|TRBV7-9
TGTGCCAGCAGCCCCGCGGGGAACTGGAATGAGCAGTTCTTC
CASSPAGNWNEQFF
>TRBD1|few|TRBJ1-1|TRBV27
TGTGCCAGCAGTACCGAGACAGGGAGAGATACTGAAGCTTTCTTT
CASSTETGRDTEAFF
>TRBD1|.|TRBJ1-1|TRBV18
TGTGCCAGCTCACCGGGACAGGGGTTCACTGAAGCTTTCTTT
CASSPGQGFTEAFF
>.|.|TRBJ1-5|TRBV6-5
TGTGCCAGCAGCCGTTCGTACGAAGGCAATCAGCCCCAGCATTTT
CASSRSYEGNQPQHF
>TRBD2|few|TRBJ2-1|TRBV3-1
TGTGCCAGCACCCCGCGGGGGGACAATGAGCAGTTCTTC
CASTPRGDNEQFF
>TRBD1|.|TRBJ1-2|TRBV5-1
TGCGCCAGCAGCCCCGGACAGGGGAATGGCTACACCTTC
CASSPGQGNGYTF
>TRBD1|.|TRBJ2-3|TRBV24-1
TGTGCCACCAGTCAACAGGGGGAAAAAGATACGCAGTATTTT
CATSQQGEKDTQYF
>TRBD2|few|TRBJ2-1|TRBV5-5
TGTGCCAGCAGCTCCGCTAGCGGGAGGTACAATGAGCAGTTCTTC
CASSSASGRYNEQFF
>TRBD2|few|TRBJ2-1|TRBV11-2
TGTGCCAGCAGTCTGACTAGCGGGATACTGGAGGAGCAGTTCTTC
CASSLTSGILEEQFF
>TRBD2|.|TRBJ2-3|TRBV29-1
TGCAGCGTTGACCGACTAGCGGAGACAGATACGCAGTATTTT
CSVDRLAETDTQYF
>.|.|TRBJ2-7|TRBV19
TGTGCCAGTATATCCGGGGGCGAGCAGTACTTC
CASISGGEQYF
>.|few|TRBJ1-2|TRBV12-3/TRBV12-4
TGTGCCAGCAGTTTAGGGTCGGACTATGGCTACACCTTC
CASSLGSDYGYTF
>.|.|TRBJ2-7|TRBV12-3/TRBV12-4
TGTGCCAGCAGTTTAAGTTTAGGGGGCGAGCAGTACTTC
CASSLSLGGEQYF
>.|.|TRBJ2-7|TRBV7-9
TGTGCCAGCAGCCGAACCGGGACGGGAAGCTCCTACGAGCAGTACTTC
CASSRTGTGSSYEQYF
>TRBD2|many|TRBJ2-7|TRBV20-1
TGCAGTGCAAACGGACTAGAATGGGGCGAGCAGTACTTC
CSANGLEWGEQYF
>TRBD2|.|TRBJ2-5|TRBV5-6
TGTGCCAGCAGCTTGATGGCGGGGGGGCCGAAGATGATTCAAGAGACCCAGTACTTC
CASSLMAGGPKMIQETQYF
>.|few|TRBJ1-1|TRBV7-2
TGTGCCAGCAACCCTGACGCCGGATTAGTCACTGAAGCTTTCTTT
CASNPDAGLVTEAFF